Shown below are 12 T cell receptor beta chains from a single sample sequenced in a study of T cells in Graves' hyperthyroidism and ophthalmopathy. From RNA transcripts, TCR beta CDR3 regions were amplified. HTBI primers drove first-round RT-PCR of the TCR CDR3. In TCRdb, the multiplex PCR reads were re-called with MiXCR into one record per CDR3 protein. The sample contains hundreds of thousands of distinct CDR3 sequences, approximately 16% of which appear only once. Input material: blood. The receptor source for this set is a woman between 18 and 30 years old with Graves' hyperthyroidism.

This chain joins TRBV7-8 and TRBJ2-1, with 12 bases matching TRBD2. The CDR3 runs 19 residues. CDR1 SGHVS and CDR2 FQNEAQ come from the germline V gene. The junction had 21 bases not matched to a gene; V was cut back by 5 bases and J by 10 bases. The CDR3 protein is CASSVTPVGLAGGPQEQFF. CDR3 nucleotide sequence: TGTGCCAGCAGCGTTACCCCGGTCGGGCTAGCGGGAGGGCCACAGGAGCAGTTCTTC.

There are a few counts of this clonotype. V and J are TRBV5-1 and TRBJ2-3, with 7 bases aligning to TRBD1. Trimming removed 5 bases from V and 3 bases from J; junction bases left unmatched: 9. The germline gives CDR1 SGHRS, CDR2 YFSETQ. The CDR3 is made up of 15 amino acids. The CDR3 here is CASSETGSITDTQYF. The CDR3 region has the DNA TGCGCCAGCAGTGAGACAGGGAGTATTACAGATACGCAGTATTTT.

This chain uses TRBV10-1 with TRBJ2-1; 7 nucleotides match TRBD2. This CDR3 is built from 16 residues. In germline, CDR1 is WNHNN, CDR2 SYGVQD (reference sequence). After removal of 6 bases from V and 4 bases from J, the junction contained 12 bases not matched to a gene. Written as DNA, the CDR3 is TGCGCCAGCAGCACTAAAAAAGCGGGAATATACAATGAGCAGTTCTTC. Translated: CASSTKKAGIYNEQFF.

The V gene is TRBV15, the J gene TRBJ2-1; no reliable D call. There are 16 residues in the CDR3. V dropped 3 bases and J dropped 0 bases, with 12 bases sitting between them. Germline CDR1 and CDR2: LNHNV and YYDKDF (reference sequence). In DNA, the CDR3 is TGTGCCACCAGCAGTCGTGGGAAGTACTCCTACAATGAGCAGTTCTTC. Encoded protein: CATSSRGKYSYNEQFF.

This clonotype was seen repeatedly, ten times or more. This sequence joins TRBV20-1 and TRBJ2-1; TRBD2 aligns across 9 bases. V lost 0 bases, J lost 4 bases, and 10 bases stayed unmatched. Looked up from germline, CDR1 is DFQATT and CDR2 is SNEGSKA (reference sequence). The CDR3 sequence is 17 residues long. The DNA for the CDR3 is TGCAGTGCTAGAGAACTAGCGGGCGGGCGTCGGTACAATGAGCAGTTCTTC. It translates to CSARELAGGRRYNEQFF.

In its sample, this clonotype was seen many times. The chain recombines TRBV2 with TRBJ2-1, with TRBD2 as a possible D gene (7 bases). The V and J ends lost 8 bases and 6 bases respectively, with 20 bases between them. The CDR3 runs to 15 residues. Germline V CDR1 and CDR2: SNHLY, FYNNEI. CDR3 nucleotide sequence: TGTGCCAGCGGTCAGGGAGGGGTAGGGGGCAATGAGCAGTTCTTC. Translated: CASGQGGVGGNEQFF.

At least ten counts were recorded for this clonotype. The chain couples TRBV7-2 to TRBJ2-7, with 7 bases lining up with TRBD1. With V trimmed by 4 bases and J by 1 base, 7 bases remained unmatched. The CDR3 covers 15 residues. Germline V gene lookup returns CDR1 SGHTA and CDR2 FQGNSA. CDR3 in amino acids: CASSYDRATSYEQYF. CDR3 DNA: TGTGCCAGCAGCTACGACAGGGCAACGTCCTACGAGCAGTACTTC.

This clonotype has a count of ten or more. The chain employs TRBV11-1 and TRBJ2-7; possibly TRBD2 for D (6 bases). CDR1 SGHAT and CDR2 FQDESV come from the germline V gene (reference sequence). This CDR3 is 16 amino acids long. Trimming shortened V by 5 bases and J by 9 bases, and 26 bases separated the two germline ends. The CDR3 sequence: CASSRLGGGPTLRQYF. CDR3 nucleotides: TGTGCCAGCAGCCGCCTTGGGGGAGGTCCCACCCTAAGGCAGTACTTC.

In DNA form, the CDR3 reads TGCAGTGCTAGAGTGTTTTACGGGAGGGTCTCCTACGAGCAGTTCTTC. Translating gives CSARVFYGRVSYEQFF. This chain uses TRBV20-1 with TRBJ2-7; 8 positions match TRBD2. The tail of the sequence fits TRBJ2-1 better, so the J call may be wrong. Germline loops: CDR1 DFQATT, CDR2 SNEGSKA (reference sequence). The CDR3 runs 16 residues.

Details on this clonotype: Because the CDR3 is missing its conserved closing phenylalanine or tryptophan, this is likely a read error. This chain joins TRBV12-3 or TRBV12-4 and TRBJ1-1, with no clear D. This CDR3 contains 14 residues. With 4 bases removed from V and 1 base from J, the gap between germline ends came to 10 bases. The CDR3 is CASSSTHENTEAFL. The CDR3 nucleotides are TGTGCCAGCAGTTCGACGCACGAGAACACTGAAGCTTTCCTT.

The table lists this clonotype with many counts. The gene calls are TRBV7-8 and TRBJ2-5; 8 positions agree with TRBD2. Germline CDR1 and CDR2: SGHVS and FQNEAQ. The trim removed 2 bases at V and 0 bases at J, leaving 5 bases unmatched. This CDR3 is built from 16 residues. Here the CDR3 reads CASSLRASGYQETQYF. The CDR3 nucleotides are TGTGCCAGCAGCTTACGGGCTAGCGGGTACCAAGAGACCCAGTACTTC.

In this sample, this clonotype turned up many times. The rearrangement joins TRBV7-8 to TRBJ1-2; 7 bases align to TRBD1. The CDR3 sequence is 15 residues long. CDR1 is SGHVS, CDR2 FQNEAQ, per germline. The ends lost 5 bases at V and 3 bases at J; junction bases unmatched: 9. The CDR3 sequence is CASSVQGIGDYGYTF. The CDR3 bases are TGTGCCAGCAGCGTACAGGGGATTGGTGACTATGGCTACACCTTC.